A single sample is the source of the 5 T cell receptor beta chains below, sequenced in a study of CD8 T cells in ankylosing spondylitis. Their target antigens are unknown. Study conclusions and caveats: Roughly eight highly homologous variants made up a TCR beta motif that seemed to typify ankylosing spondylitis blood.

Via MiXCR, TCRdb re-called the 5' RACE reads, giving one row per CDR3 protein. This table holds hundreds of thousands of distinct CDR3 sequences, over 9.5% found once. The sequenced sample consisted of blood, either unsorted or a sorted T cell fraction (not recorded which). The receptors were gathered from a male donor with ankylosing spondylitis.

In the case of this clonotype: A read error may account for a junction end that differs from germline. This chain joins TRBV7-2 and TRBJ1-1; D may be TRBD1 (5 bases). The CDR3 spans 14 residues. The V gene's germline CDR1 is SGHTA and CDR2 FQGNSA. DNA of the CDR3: TGTGCCAGCAGCTTCGGGACCTTGAACACTGAAGTTTTCTTT. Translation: CASSFGTLNTEVFF. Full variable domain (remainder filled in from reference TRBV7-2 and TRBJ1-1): GAGVSQSPSNKVTEKGKDVELRCDPISGHTALYWYRQSLGQGLEFLIYFQGNSAPDKSGLPSDRFSAERTGGSVSTLTIQRTQQEDSAVYLCASSFGTLNTEVFFGQGTRLTVV.

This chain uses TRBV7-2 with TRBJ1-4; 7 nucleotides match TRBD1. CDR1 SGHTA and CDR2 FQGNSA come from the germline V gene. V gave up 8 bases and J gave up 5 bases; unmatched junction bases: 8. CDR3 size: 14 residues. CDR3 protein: CASGRQGPNEKLFF. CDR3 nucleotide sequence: TGTGCCAGCGGCAGACAGGGACCGAATGAAAAACTGTTTTTT.

CDR3 residues: CSALTAGPSTGYTF. The DNA of the CDR3 is TGCAGTGCCCTCACCGCCGGGCCCAGTACCGGCTACACCTTC. The gene calls are TRBV20-1 and TRBJ1-2, with D unresolved. This CDR3 is 14 amino acids long. Trimming took off 6 bases at V and 8 bases at J, with 22 bases between the two ends. In germline, CDR1 is DFQATT, CDR2 SNEGSKA (reference sequence).

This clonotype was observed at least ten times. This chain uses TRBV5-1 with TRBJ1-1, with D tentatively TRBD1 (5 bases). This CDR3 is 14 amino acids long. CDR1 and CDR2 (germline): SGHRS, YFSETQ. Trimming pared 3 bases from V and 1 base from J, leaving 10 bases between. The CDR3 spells CASSSDRPNTEAFF. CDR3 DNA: TGCGCCAGCAGCTCCGACAGACCGAACACTGAAGCTTTCTTT.

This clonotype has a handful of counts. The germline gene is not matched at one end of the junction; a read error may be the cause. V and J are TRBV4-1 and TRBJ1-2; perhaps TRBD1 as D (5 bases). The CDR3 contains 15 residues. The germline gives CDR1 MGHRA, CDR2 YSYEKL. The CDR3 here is CPSSRALGVNYGYTF. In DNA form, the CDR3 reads TGCCCCAGCAGCCGGGCTCTAGGGGTTAACTATGGCTACACCTTC.